This T cell receptor beta chain was recovered during a study of cytomegalovirus exposure and HLA in healthy donors. Vbeta (60) and Jbeta (13) primers were used in the PCR. Libraries were prepared by immunoSEQ multiplex PCR; TCRdb keeps only in-frame clonotypes and omits some of them. This sample has about 180,000 clones, with around 80% found just once. Whole-study results and caveats: Analyzed later, association rates of TCRs varied across HLA loci, with DRB1 most and HLA-C fewest. Immune exposure data for these donors was limited to CMV serostatus. In a later analysis, productive TCRs from donors in an Asian-associated ancestry cluster reportedly carried fewer N-insertions than the cohort mean. Most CMV-associated TCR beta chains were later found to appear HLA-restricted.

This clone was counted only a few times. Its specificity is unknown. The CDR3 has 13 residues. Germline assignment: CDR1 SGHTA and CDR2 FQGTGA. V was pared by 4 bases and J by 5 bases, with 11 bases between. V and J are TRBV7-3 and TRBJ1-1; no firm D call. The origin of this receptor is a girl aged 5 to 17 in good health and CMV-seropositive. The specimen sequenced was PBMCs. CDR3 sequence: CASSSDTLTEAFF. The CDR3 coding sequence is TGTGCCAGCAGCTCAGACACCTTAACTGAAGCTTTCTTT.